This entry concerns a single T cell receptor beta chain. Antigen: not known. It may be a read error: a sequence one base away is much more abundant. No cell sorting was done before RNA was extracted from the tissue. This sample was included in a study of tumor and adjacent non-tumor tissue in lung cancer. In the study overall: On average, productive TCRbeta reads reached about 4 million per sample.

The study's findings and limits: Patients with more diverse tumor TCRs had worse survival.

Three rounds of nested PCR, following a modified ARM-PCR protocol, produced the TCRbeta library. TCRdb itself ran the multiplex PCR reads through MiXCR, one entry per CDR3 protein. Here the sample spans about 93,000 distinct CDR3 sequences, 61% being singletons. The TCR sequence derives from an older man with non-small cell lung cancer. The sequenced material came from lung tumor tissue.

For the CDR3, the DNA is TGTGCCAGCAGCCCAAGGACAGGGATCGGCAACACCTTC. This translates into CASSPRTGIGNTF. The rearrangement links TRBV5-8 to TRBJ1-2; 8 nucleotides align to TRBD1. The length of the CDR3 is 13 residues. CDR1 and CDR2 from the germline V gene are SGHTS and YDEGEE. V was pared by 4 bases and J by 12 bases, with 11 bases of the junction left unmatched.